What follows are 19 T cell receptor beta chains derived from one specimen sequenced in a study of blood T cell repertoires in COVID-19. Assay used: immunoSEQ multiplex PCR; TCRdb lists only in-frame clones, some missing. The sample has fewer than 350,000 clones, less than 85% seen once. Sequenced material: PBMCs or T cells enriched from blood (not recorded which). Receptor source: a woman in her 30s who had been exposed to COVID-19.

This chain connects TRBV12-3 or TRBV12-4 to TRBJ2-7, with D uncertain. Trimming left V 6 bases short and J 9 bases short, with 15 bases between. The CDR3 totals 12 residues. DNA for the CDR3: TGTGCCAGCAGCCCTAGGTATCTGGGGCAGTACTTC. This translates into CASSPRYLGQYF.

This clone was observed once. The genes are TRBV3-1 (or the pseudogene TRBV3-2) and TRBJ1-2; D is unclear. V was shortened by 4 bases and J by 8 bases, with 20 bases between the two germline ends. This CDR3 region has 15 residues. The germline V gene has CDR1 LGHDT and CDR2 YNNKEL (reference sequence). The CDR3 spells CASSLGYGGGRGYTF. The CDR3 nucleotides are TGTGCCAGCAGCCTAGGATACGGAGGCGGCCGCGGCTACACCTTC.

CDR3 in DNA: TGTGCCAGCAGCTCCCGGGACAGGGGGCCAGATACGCAGTATTTT. It encodes CASSSRDRGPDTQYF. The genes are TRBV11-1 and TRBJ2-3, with 12 bases fitting TRBD1. The trim removed 4 bases at V and 4 bases at J, leaving 3 bases unmatched. This CDR3 spans 15 amino acids. CDR1 SGHAT and CDR2 FQDESV come from the germline V gene (reference sequence).

The chain carries TRBV5-4 and TRBJ2-2; 11 nucleotides match TRBD2. V lost 3 bases to trimming and J lost 1 base; unmatched junction nucleotides: 5. CDR1 is SGHNT, CDR2 YYREEE, per germline (reference sequence). The CDR3 totals 17 residues. The CDR3 sequence: CASSSTLAGGNTGELFF. The CDR3 DNA sequence: TGTGCCAGCAGCTCCACCCTAGCGGGGGGGAACACCGGGGAGCTGTTTTTT.

The V gene is TRBV29-1, the J gene TRBJ2-1; D might be TRBD1 (5 bases). The CDR3 is 14 residues long. The germline V gene encodes CDR1 SQVTM and CDR2 ANQGSEA. With 4 bases removed from V and 4 bases from J, the gap between germline ends came to 14 bases. The CDR3 bases are TGCAGCGTTGTAATCAGGGTTGGATACAATGAGCAGTTCTTC. Translated, it gives CSVVIRVGYNEQFF.

The gene calls are TRBV5-6 and TRBJ2-2, with 8 bases fitting TRBD2. CDR3 length: 15 amino acids. Per germline, CDR1 SGHDT and CDR2 YYEEEE. V was clipped by 4 bases and J by 4 bases; unmatched bases: 6. The CDR3 sequence is CASSGIAGSTGELFF. For the CDR3, the DNA is TGTGCCAGCAGCGGAATAGCGGGAAGCACCGGGGAGCTGTTTTTT.

The chain has TRBV19 and TRBJ1-5; 8 nucleotides match TRBD1. CDR3 length: 15 residues. Germline V lookup: CDR1 LNHDA, CDR2 SQIVND (reference sequence). V was clipped by 3 bases and J by 6 bases; unmatched bases: 7. This chain's CDR3 is CASSIKQGAGQPQHF. DNA for the CDR3: TGTGCCAGTAGTATCAAGCAGGGGGCAGGTCAGCCCCAGCATTTT.

This chain links TRBV4-1 with TRBJ2-7; TRBD1 is a possible D gene (6 bases). The germline V and J ends were trimmed by 0 bases and 2 bases, with 14 bases remaining between them. Germline CDR1 and CDR2: MGHRA and YSYEKL. CDR3 length: 16 amino acids. CDR3 in DNA: TGCGCCAGCAGCCAAGATAGGCCCAGGGGCGCCTACGAGCAGTACTTC. Translation: CASSQDRPRGAYEQYF.

Only one count was recorded for this clone. The genes are TRBV7-8 and TRBJ2-1; 8 nucleotides agree with TRBD2. Per germline, CDR1 SGHVS and CDR2 FQNEAQ. V gave up 2 bases and J gave up 4 bases; unmatched junction bases: 4. The CDR3 sequence is 15 residues long. CDR3 nucleotide sequence: TGTGCCAGCAGCTTACAAGCGGGAGATTACAATGAGCAGTTCTTC. The encoded protein is CASSLQAGDYNEQFF.

This clone appeared a single time. V is TRBV5-1 and J is TRBJ2-2; 7 bases align to TRBD1. This CDR3 is 15 amino acids long. J was trimmed by 4 bases and V by 1 base; bases with no gene match: 4. Germline CDR1 and CDR2: SGHRS and YFSETQ. The CDR3 protein is CASSLNRGGTGELFF. In DNA form, the CDR3 reads TGCGCCAGCAGCTTGAACAGGGGCGGCACCGGGGAGCTGTTTTTT.

This chain uses TRBV5-1 with TRBJ1-4; maybe TRBD1 (5 bases). Germline V gives CDR1 SGHRS, CDR2 YFSETQ. The CDR3 totals 15 residues. Trimming left V 7 bases short and J 4 bases short, with 17 bases between. DNA of the CDR3: TGCGCCAGCGGATCGCAGGGTTGGGGTAATGAAAAACTGTTTTTT. This codes for CASGSQGWGNEKLFF. The full variable domain, with the rest looked up from reference TRBV5-1 and TRBJ1-4, is KAGVTQTPRYLIKTRGQQVTLSCSPISGHRSVSWYQQTPGQGLQFLFEYFSETQRNKGNFPGRFSGRQFSNSRSEMNVSTLELGDSALYLCASGSQGWGNEKLFFGSGTQLSVL.

This clone came up a few times. The sample has other DNA sequences that encode this CDR3 too. This chain links TRBV27 with TRBJ1-2; D possibly corresponds to TRBD1 (6 bases). With 3 bases removed from V and 2 bases from J, the gap between germline ends came to 10 bases. Per the germline V gene, CDR1 is MNHEY and CDR2 is SMNVEV (reference sequence). The CDR3 is 14 residues long. The DNA for the CDR3 is TGTGCCAGCAGTTTGTCGGGACAAAACTATGGCTACACCTTC. Its protein is CASSLSGQNYGYTF.

This clone was recorded only once. The gene calls are TRBV3-1 (or the pseudogene TRBV3-2) and TRBJ2-7, with a possible D match to TRBD2 (5 bases). Germline V lookup: CDR1 LGHDT, CDR2 YNNKEL (reference sequence). Between the trimmed V and J ends, which lost 0 bases and 9 bases, there was a span of 12 bases. CDR3 size: 13 residues. CDR3 loop: CASSQEVRGAQYF. In DNA, the CDR3 is TGTGCCAGCAGCCAAGAGGTCCGGGGAGCGCAGTACTTC.

This clone was recorded once. J is TRBJ2-7 and V is TRBV5-1, with D uncertain. V was clipped by 4 bases and J by 5 bases, with 13 bases between them. CDR3 length: 13 amino acids. Germline V gene sequence: CDR1 SGHRS, CDR2 YFSETQ. CDR3 in amino acids: CASSPVSTDEQYF. CDR3 coding DNA: TGCGCCAGCAGCCCGGTTAGTACCGACGAGCAGTACTTC.

The chain carries TRBV12-5 and TRBJ2-1, with 8 bases fitting TRBD1. This CDR3 has 18 amino acids. Germline assignment: CDR1 LGHNT and CDR2 FRNRAP. Germline trimming cut 0 bases from V and 0 bases from J; bases unmatched to any gene: 7. CDR3 amino acids: CASGLVQGVGSSYNEQFF. The CDR3 DNA sequence: TGTGCTAGTGGTTTGGTACAGGGGGTAGGGAGCTCCTACAATGAGCAGTTCTTC.

This clone was seen a single time. The chain recombines TRBV4-2 with TRBJ2-7; 11 nucleotides line up with TRBD1. Trimming removed 2 bases from V and 2 bases from J; junction bases left unmatched: 2. Germline-derived CDR1 and CDR2 are LGHNA and YNFKEQ. The CDR3 runs 15 residues. CDR3: CASSQQGQGAYEQYF. CDR3 bases: TGTGCCAGCAGCCAACAGGGACAGGGGGCCTACGAGCAGTACTTC.

The V call is TRBV12-5, the J call TRBJ2-7, with a weak D call TRBD1 (5 bases). The CDR3 sequence is 17 residues long. V was shortened by 3 bases and J by 7 bases, with 25 bases between the two germline ends. CDR1 LGHNT and CDR2 FRNRAP come from the germline V gene. CDR3: CASGFGVFGHGVTEQYF. In DNA form, the CDR3 reads TGTGCTAGTGGTTTTGGCGTGTTCGGACATGGCGTGACTGAGCAGTACTTC. The full variable domain, its missing parts supplied by reference TRBV12-5 and TRBJ2-7, is DARVTQTPRHKVTEMGQEVTMRCQPILGHNTVFWYRQTMMQGLELLAYFRNRAPLDDSGMPKDRFSAEMPDATLATLKIQPSEPRDSAVYFCASGFGVFGHGVTEQYFGPGTRLTVT.

The chain joins TRBV4-2 to TRBJ2-7, with a possible D match to TRBD1 (5 bases). Germline V gene sequence: CDR1 LGHNA, CDR2 YNFKEQ. This CDR3 is built from 14 residues. V lost 0 bases and J lost 7, with 13 bases in between. The CDR3 sequence: CASSQDALRGEQYF. The CDR3 nucleotides are TGTGCCAGCAGCCAAGACGCCCTAAGGGGAGAGCAGTACTTC.

The chain combines TRBV24-1 with TRBJ1-6; no clear D gene. CDR3 length: 21 residues. The V end was cut by 0 bases, the J end by 9 bases, with 29 bases between. Germline assignment: CDR1 KGHDR and CDR2 SFDVKD. CDR3 residues: CATSDLGFRLTSALPSSPLHF. For the CDR3, the DNA is TGTGCCACCAGTGATTTGGGGTTTAGGCTTACCTCCGCCTTACCTAGTTCACCCCTCCACTTT.